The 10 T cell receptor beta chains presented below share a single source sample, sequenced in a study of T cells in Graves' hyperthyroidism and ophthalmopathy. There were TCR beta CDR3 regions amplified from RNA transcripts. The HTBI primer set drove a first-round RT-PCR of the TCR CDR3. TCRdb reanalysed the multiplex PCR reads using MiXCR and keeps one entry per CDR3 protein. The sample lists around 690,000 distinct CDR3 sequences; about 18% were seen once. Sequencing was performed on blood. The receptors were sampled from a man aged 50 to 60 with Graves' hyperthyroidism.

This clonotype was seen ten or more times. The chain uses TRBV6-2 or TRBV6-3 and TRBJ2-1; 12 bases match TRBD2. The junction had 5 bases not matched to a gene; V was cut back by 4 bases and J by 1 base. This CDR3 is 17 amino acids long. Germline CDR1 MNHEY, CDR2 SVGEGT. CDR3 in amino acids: CASSSSLAGGSYNEQFF. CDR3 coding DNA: TGTGCCAGCAGTTCCTCGCTAGCGGGAGGGTCCTACAATGAGCAGTTCTTC.

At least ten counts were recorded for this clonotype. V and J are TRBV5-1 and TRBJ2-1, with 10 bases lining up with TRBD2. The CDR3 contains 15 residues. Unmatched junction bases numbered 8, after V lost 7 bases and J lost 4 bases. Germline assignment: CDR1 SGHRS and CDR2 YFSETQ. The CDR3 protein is CASQFLAGAYNEQFF. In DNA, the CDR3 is TGCGCCAGCCAATTCCTAGCGGGAGCGTACAATGAGCAGTTCTTC.

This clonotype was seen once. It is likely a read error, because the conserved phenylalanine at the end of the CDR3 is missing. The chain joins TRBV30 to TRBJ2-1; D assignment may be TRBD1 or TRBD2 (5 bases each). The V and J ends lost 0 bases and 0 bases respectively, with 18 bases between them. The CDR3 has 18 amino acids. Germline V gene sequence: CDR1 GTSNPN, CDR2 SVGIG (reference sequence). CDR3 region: CAWSVRGLALSSYNEQFY. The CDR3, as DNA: TGTGCCTGGAGTGTACGGGGCCTAGCCCTGAGCTCCTACAATGAGCAGTTCTAC.

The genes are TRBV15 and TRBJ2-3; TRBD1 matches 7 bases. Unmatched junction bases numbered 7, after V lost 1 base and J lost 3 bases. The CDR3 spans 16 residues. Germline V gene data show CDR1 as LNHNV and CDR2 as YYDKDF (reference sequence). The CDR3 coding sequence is TGTGCCACCAGCAGAGCAGCAGGGGGTGGAACAGATACGCAGTATTTT. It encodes CATSRAAGGGTDTQYF.

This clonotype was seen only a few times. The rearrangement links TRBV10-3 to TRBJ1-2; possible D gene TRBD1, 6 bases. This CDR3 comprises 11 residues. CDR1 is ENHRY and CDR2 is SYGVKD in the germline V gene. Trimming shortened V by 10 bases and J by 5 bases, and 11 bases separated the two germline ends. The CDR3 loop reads CATLQGYGYTF. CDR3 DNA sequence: TGTGCCACCCTACAGGGATATGGCTACACCTTC.

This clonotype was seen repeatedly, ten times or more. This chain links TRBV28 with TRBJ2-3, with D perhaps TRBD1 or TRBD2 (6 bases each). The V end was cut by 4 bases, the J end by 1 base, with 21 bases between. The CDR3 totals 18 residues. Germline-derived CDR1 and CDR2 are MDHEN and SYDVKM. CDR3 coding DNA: TGTGCCAGCAGTTCCCCACCCGGGGGCTTGTACGGCACAGATACGCAGTATTTT. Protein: CASSSPPGGLYGTDTQYF.

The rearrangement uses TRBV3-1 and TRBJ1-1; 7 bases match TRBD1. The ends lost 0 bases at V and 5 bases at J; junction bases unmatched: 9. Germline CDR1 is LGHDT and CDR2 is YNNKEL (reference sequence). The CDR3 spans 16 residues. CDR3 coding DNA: TGTGCCAGCAGCCAAGAGGTCGACAGGGCAAGGACTGAAGCTTTCTTT. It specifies CASSQEVDRARTEAFF. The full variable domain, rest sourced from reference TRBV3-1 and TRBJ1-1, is DTAVSQTPKYLVTQMGNDKSIKCEQNLGHDTMYWYKQDSKKFLKIMFSYNNKELIINETVPNRFSPKSPDKAHLNLHINSLELGDSAVYFCASSQEVDRARTEAFFGQGTRLTVV.

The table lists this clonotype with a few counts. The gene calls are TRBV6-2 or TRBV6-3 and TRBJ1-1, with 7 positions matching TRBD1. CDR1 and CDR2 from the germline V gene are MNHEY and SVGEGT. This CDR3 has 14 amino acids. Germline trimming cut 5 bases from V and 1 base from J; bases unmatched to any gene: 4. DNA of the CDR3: TGTGCCAGCAGTATTTGGACAGGGAACACTGAAGCTTTCTTT. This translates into CASSIWTGNTEAFF.

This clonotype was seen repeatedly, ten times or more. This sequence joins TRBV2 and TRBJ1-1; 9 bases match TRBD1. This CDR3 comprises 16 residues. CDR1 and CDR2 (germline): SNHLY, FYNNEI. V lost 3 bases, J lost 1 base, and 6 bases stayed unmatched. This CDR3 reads CASSERGGQGNTEAFF. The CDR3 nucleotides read TGTGCCAGCAGTGAGAGGGGGGGACAGGGGAACACTGAAGCTTTCTTT.

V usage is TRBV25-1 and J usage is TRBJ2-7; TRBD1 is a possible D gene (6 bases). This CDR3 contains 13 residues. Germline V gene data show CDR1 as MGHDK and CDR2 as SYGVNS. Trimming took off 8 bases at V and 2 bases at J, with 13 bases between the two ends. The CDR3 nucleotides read TGTGCCAGCGCGTCCTGGACAGCCTACGAGCAGTACTTC. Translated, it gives CASASWTAYEQYF.